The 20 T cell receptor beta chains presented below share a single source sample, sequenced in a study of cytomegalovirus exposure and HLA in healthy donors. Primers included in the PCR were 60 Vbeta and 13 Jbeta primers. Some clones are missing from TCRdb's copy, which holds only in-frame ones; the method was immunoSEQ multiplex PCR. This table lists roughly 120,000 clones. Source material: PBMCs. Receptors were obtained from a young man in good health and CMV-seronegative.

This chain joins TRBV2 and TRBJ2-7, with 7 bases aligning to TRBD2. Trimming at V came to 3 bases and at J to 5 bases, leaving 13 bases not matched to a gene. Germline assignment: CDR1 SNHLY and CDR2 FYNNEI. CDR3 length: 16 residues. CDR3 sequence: CASSDASAGVGHEQYF. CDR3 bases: TGTGCCAGCAGTGATGCGTCCGCGGGAGTTGGGCACGAGCAGTACTTC. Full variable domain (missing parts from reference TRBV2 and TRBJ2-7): EPEVTQTPSHQVTQMGQEVILRCVPISNHLYFYWYRQILGQKVEFLVSFYNNEISEKSEIFDDQFSVERPDGSNFTLKIRSTKLEDSAMYFCASSDASAGVGHEQYFGPGTRLTVT.

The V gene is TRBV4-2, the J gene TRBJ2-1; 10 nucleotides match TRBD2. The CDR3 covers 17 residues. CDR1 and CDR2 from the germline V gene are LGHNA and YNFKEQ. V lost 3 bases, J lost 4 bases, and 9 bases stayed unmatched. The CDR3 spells CASSHLPRTSGYNEQFF. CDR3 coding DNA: TGTGCCAGCAGCCACCTCCCCAGGACTAGCGGATACAATGAGCAGTTCTTC.

Written as DNA, the CDR3 is TGCGCCAGCAGCTTGGGGCCTAGCGAACGGGTAGAGACCCAGTACTTC. Residues: CASSLGPSERVETQYF. V and J are TRBV5-1 and TRBJ2-5; tentatively, D is TRBD2 (6 bases). V lost 0 bases and J 4 bases, leaving 16 bases between the germline ends. The CDR3 covers 16 residues. Germline V lookup: CDR1 SGHRS, CDR2 YFSETQ.

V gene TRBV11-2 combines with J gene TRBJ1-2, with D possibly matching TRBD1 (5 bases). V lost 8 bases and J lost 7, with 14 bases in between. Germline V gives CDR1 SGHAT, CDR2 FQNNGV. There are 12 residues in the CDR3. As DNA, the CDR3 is TGTGCCAGCTCTCTACGGGGGGTTGGCTACACCTTC. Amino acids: CASSLRGVGYTF.

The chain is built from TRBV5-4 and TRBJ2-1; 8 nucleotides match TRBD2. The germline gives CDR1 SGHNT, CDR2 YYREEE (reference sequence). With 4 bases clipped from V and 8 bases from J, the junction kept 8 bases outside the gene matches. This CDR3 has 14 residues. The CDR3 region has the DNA TGTGCCAGCAGCCCACCCCGGACTAGCTATGAGCAGTTCTTC. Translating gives CASSPPRTSYEQFF.

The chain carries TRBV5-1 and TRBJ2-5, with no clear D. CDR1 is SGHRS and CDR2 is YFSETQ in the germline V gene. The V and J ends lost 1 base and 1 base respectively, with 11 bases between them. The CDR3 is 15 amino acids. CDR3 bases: TGCGCCAGCAGCTTGTTGCTAGACCTCCAAGAGACCCAGTACTTC. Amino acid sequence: CASSLLLDLQETQYF.

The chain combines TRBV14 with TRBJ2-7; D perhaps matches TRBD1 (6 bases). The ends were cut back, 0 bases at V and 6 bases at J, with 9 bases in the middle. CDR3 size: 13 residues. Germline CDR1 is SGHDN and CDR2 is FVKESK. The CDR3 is CASSQDRGGEQYF. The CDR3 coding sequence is TGTGCCAGCAGCCAAGATCGAGGGGGCGAGCAGTACTTC. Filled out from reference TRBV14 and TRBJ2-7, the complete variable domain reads EAGVTQFPSHSVIEKGQTVTLRCDPISGHDNLYWYRRVMGKEIKFLLHFVKESKQDESGMPNNRFLAERTGGTYSTLKVQPAELEDSGVYFCASSQDRGGEQYFGPGTRLTVT.

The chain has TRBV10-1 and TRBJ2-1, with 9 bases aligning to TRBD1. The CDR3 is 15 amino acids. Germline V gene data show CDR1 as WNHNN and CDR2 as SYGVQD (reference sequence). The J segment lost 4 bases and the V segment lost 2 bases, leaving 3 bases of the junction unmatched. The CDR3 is CASSEGTGNYNEQFF. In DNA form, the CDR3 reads TGCGCCAGCAGTGAGGGGACAGGGAATTACAATGAGCAGTTCTTC.

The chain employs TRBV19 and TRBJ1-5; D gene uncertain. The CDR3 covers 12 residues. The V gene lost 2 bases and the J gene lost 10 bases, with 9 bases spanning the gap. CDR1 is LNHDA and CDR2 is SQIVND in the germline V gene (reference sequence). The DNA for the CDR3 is TGTGCCAGTAGTATAATTGGGAGCCCCCAGCATTTT. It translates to CASSIIGSPQHF.

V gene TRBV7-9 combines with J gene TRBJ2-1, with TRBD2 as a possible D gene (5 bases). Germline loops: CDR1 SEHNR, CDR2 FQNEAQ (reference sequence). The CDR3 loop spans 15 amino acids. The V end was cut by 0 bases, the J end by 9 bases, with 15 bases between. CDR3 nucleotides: TGTGCCAGCAGCTTAGCGGGAGCCGCGGGTAGTGAGCAGTTCTTC. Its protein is CASSLAGAAGSEQFF.

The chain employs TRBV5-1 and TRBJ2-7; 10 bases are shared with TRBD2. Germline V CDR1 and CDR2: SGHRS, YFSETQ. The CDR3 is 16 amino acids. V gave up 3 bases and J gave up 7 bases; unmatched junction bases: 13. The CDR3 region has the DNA TGCGCCAGCAGCTCACTAACGGCTAGCGGGAGTAGTGAGCAGTACTTC. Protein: CASSSLTASGSSEQYF.

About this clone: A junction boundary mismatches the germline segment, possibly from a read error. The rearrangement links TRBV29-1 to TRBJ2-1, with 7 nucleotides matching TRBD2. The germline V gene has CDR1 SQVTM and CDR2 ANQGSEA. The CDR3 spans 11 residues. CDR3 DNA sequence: TGCAGCGTAGAAGGGAGGGTGGGGCAGTTCTTC. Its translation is CSVEGRVGQFF.

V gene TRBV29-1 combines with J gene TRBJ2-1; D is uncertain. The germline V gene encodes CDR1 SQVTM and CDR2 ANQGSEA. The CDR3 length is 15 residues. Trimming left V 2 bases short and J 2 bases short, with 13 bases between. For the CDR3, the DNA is TGCAGCGTTGAAACAGATCATAACCCCTACAATGAGCAGTTCTTC. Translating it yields CSVETDHNPYNEQFF.

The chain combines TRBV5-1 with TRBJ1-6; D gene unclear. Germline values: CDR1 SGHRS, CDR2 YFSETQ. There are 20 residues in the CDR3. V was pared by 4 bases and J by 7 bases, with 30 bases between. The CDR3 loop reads CASSPAFGGVGKGLNSPLHF. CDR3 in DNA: TGCGCCAGCAGCCCCGCGTTTGGCGGGGTGGGGAAAGGATTGAATTCACCCCTCCACTTT.

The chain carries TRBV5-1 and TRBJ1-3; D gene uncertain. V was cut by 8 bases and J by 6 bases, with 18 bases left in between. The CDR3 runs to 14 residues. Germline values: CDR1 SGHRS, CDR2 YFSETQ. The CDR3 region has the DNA TGCGCCAGTAAAGCGGACCCTCTGGAAAACACCATATATTTT. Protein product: CASKADPLENTIYF.

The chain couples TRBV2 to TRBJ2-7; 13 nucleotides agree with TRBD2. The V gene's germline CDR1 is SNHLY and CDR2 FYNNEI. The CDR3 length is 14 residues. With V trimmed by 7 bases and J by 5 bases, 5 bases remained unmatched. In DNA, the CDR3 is TGTGCCAGCAACGGACTAGCGGGAGACGACGAGCAGTACTTC. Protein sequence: CASNGLAGDDEQYF.

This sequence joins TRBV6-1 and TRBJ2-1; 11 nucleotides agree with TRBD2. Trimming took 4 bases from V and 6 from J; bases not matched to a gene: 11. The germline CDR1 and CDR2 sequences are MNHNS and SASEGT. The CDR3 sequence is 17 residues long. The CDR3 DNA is TGTGCCAGCAGTGCCGCCCTTAGCGGGAGGGCGGTCAATGAGCAGTTCTTC. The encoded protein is CASSAALSGRAVNEQFF.

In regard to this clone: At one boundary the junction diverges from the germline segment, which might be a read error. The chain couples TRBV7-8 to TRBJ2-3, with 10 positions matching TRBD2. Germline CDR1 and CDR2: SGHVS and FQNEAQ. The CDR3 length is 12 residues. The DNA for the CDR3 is TGTGCCAGCAGCTCAACTAGCGGGGTTTGGAATTTT. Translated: CASSSTSGVWNF. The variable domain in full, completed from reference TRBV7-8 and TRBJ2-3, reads GAGVSQSPRYKVAKRGQDVALRCDPISGHVSLFWYQQALGQGPEFLTYFQNEAQLDKSGLPSDRFFAERPEGSVSTLKIQRTQQEDSAVYLCASSSTSGVWNFGPGTRLTVL.

The CDR3 sequence is CASSPWPNTEAFF. The DNA for the CDR3 is TGTGCCAGCAGCCCTTGGCCCAACACTGAAGCTTTCTTT. The rearrangement uses TRBV2 and TRBJ1-1; D call uncertain. Trimming took off 6 bases at V and 2 bases at J, with 10 bases between the two ends. Looked up from germline, CDR1 is SNHLY and CDR2 is FYNNEI. The CDR3 length is 13 residues.

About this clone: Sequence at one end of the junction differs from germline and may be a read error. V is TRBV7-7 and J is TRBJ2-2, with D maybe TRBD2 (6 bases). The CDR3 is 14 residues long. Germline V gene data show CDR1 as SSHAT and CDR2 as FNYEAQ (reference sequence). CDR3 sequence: CASSLVGGAGELFF. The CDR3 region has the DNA TGTGCTAGCAGCTTAGTCGGAGGGGCCGGGGAGCTGTTTTTT.